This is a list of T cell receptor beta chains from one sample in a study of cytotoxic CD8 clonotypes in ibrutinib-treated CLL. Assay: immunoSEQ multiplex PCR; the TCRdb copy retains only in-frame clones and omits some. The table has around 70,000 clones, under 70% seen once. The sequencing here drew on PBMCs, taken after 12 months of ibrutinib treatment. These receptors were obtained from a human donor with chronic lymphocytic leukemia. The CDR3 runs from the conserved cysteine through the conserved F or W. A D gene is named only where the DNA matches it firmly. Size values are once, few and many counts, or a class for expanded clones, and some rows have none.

TGTGCCAGTAGTATCCCAACAGGGGGCATCACAGATACGCAGTATTTT,CASSIPTGGITDTQYF,-,TRBJ2-3,TRBD1,TRBV19
TGTGCCTGGGCGGCCACATTACTAGCGACCGGGGAGCTGTTTTTT,CAWAATLLATGELFF,-,TRBJ2-2,TRBD2,TRBV30
TGTGCCAGCACCAACCAAGGGGGATCCACTGAAGCTTTCTTT,CASTNQGGSTEAFF,few,TRBJ1-1,-,TRBV5-4
TGTGCCAGTAGTATTAACGGTGGGCACACAGATACGCAGTATTTT,CASSINGGHTDTQYF,-,TRBJ2-3,-,TRBV19
TGTGCCAGCAGCTTAGGCAATCAGCCCCAGCATTTT,CASSLGNQPQHF,few,TRBJ1-5,-,TRBV11-2
TGTGCCAGCAGCCTAAATCTCGCCTGGAAATCCTCCTCTGGAAACACCATATATTTT,CASSLNLAWKSSSGNTIYF,-,TRBJ1-3,-,TRBV7-9
TGTGCCAGCTCACCACTCGGCCTGACCTACGAGCAGTACTTC,CASSPLGLTYEQYF,-,TRBJ2-7,-,TRBV18
TGTGCCAGCAGCTTGGCCGGGGGCAATAGCAATCAGCCCCAGCATTTT,CASSLAGGNSNQPQHF,-,TRBJ1-5,-,TRBV5-6
TGCGCCAGCAGCCAAGATCAGGGCTCCTTGAGAACCCTCCACTTT,CASSQDQGSLRTLHF,few,TRBJ1-6,-,TRBV4-1
TGCGCCAGCAGCCCAGACAGGCCCATGGGGGAGACCCAGTACTTC,CASSPDRPMGETQYF,-,TRBJ2-5,-,TRBV10-2
TGTGCCAGCAGCGTAGGGGTGGACCAGAGCTCCTACGAGCAGTACTTC,CASSVGVDQSSYEQYF,-,TRBJ2-7,-,TRBV9
TGTGCCAGTAGTATGACCTCGGGTGGAGGCAATCAGCCCCAGCATTTT,CASSMTSGGGNQPQHF,-,TRBJ1-5,-,TRBV19
TGTGCCAGCAGCGATACGTGGGGAGGAAATTCACCCCTCCACTTT,CASSDTWGGNSPLHF,-,TRBJ1-6,-,TRBV9
TGTGCCAGCAGATTCCCCGGGCGGGGGAGCACAGATACGCAGTATTTT,CASRFPGRGSTDTQYF,-,TRBJ2-3,TRBD2,TRBV11-2
TGTGCCAGCAGTTTAGTTGGACAGGGTGGGCCGGGCACTGAAGCTTTCTTT,CASSLVGQGGPGTEAFF,-,TRBJ1-1,TRBD1,TRBV27
TGCGCCAGCAGCTTAGGGGGGGCCCTAGCATCCCGTCGAAATGAGCAGTTCTTC,CASSLGGALASRRNEQFF,once,TRBJ2-1,-,TRBV5-1
TGTGCCATCAGTGAATTTAAGGACGATACGCAGTATTTT,CAISEFKDDTQYF,-,TRBJ2-3,-,TRBV10-3
TGTGCCAGCAGCGCCAATACGCAGTATTTT,CASSANTQYF,-,TRBJ2-3,-,TRBV9